These 8 T cell receptor beta chains share one sample of origin, sequenced in a study of beta chain features in type 1 diabetes. Sequenced material consisted of expressed TCRB transcripts (all of the isolated RNA was reverse transcribed). Libraries were prepared by immunoSEQ multiplex PCR; TCRdb keeps only in-frame clonotypes and omits some of them. Found here are hundreds of thousands of clones, roughly 30% of them singletons; the top ten hold about 0.065%. The sequenced sample was naive CD4+ T cells from blood. The receptor set was obtained from a man aged 18 to 30 in good health.

This chain uses TRBV2 with TRBJ2-6; 7 bases map to TRBD2. With V trimmed by 1 base and J by 0 bases, 3 bases remained unmatched. This CDR3 has 17 amino acids. Germline V gives CDR1 SNHLY, CDR2 FYNNEI. CDR3: CASSEGRGSSGANVLTF. CDR3 bases: TGTGCCAGCAGTGAAGGGCGGGGGAGCTCTGGGGCCAACGTCCTGACTTTC. Drawing the rest from reference TRBV2 and TRBJ2-6, the complete variable domain is EPEVTQTPSHQVTQMGQEVILRCVPISNHLYFYWYRQILGQKVEFLVSFYNNEISEKSEIFDDQFSVERPDGSNFTLKIRSTKLEDSAMYFCASSEGRGSSGANVLTFGAGSRLTVL.

This clone occurred a few times. The V gene is TRBV30, the J gene TRBJ1-5; D may be TRBD1 (5 bases). V gave up 1 base and J gave up 9 bases, with 13 bases separating them. Germline V CDR1 and CDR2: GTSNPN, SVGIG (reference sequence). This CDR3 comprises 13 residues. The CDR3: CAWSGGVVGPQHF. CDR3 sequence (DNA): TGTGCCTGGAGTGGGGGGGTAGTAGGGCCCCAGCATTTT. Filled out from reference TRBV30 and TRBJ1-5, the complete variable domain reads SQTIHQWPATLVQPVGSPLSLECTVEGTSNPNLYWYRQAAGRGLQLLFYSVGIGQISSEVPQNLSASRPQDRQFILSSKKLLLSDSGFYLCAWSGGVVGPQHFGDGTRLSIL.

This clone was picked up a small number of times. The V gene is TRBV9, the J gene TRBJ2-6; TRBD1 matches 7 bases. V trimming: 0 bases; J trimming: 0 bases; junction bases outside the gene matches: 6. Germline V CDR1 and CDR2: SGDLS, YYNGEE. This CDR3 spans 18 amino acids. CDR3 sequence: CASSVAGQLLSGANVLTF. CDR3 DNA sequence: TGTGCCAGCAGCGTAGCGGGACAGTTACTCTCTGGGGCCAACGTCCTGACTTTC. The full variable domain, in which reference TRBV9 and TRBJ2-6 provide the parts outside the CDR3, is DSGVTQTPKHLITATGQRVTLRCSPRSGDLSVYWYQQSLDQGLQFLIQYYNGEERAKGNILERFSAQQFPDLHSELNLSSLELGDSALYFCASSVAGQLLSGANVLTFGAGSRLTVL.

The chain is built from TRBV30 and TRBJ2-2; D not certain. Germline CDR1 reads GTSNPN; CDR2 reads SVGIG (reference sequence). Trimming cost V 0 bases and J 0 bases, with 5 bases left between them. The CDR3 sequence is 14 residues long. The CDR3: CAWSVTANTGELFF. CDR3 DNA: TGTGCCTGGAGTGTAACAGCGAACACCGGGGAGCTGTTTTTT.

This clone appeared a few times. CDR3 in DNA: TGCAGCGTCCGAAGCGGGCCTGTCCCGGTCGAGCAGTTCTTC. This codes for CSVRSGPVPVEQFF. The V and J genes are TRBV29-1 and TRBJ2-1; possible D gene TRBD2, 6 bases. The CDR3 totals 14 residues. V was pared by 6 bases and J by 10 bases, with 22 bases between. CDR1 is SQVTM and CDR2 is ANQGSEA in the germline V gene.

This CDR3 is CAWSRLALTGELFF. CDR3 DNA sequence: TGTGCCTGGAGTCGACTAGCGTTAACCGGGGAGCTGTTTTTT. The chain combines TRBV30 with TRBJ2-2; 8 bases are shared with TRBD2. J lost 5 bases, V lost 2 bases, and 4 bases had no gene match. The CDR3 is made up of 14 amino acids. Germline CDR1 and CDR2: GTSNPN and SVGIG (reference sequence).

Points on this clone: This sample also contains other DNA sequences that code for the same CDR3. V usage is TRBV7-3 and J usage is TRBJ2-5, with 7 bases fitting TRBD2. Per the germline V gene, CDR1 is SGHTA and CDR2 is FQGTGA. Trimming cost V 1 base and J 1 base; bases outside gene matches: 3. The CDR3 contains 15 residues. The CDR3 region has the DNA TGTGCCAGCAGCTTAAATAGCGGGTCCCAAGAGACCCAGTACTTC. This encodes CASSLNSGSQETQYF.

This sequence joins TRBV29-1 and TRBJ2-3; the D is unclear. Germline CDR1 and CDR2: SQVTM and ANQGSEA. This CDR3 region has 14 residues. V was pared by 3 bases and J by 6 bases, with 16 bases between. For the CDR3, the DNA is TGCAGCGTTGAGGGGTCGAAGGGCTCGGATACGCAGTATTTT. Its protein product is CSVEGSKGSDTQYF.